This TCR beta chain was profiled in a study of blood T cell repertoires in COVID-19. For the study at large: The analysed material was cDNA or gDNA that came from T cells, B-cell-depleted T cells, or PBMCs.

Original methodology: Cell counts per sample came from amplifying reference gene primers. The protocol was immunoSEQ multiplex PCR, while the TCRdb copy is restricted to in-frame clones and leaves out a portion. V and J calls and clone size are given by that table; D and trimming were obtained from the DNA. The table lists approximately 270,000 clones, more than 80% of them singletons. V dropped 3 bases and J dropped 0; count of bases not matched to a gene: 14. There are 19 residues in the CDR3. CDR1 and CDR2 (germline): SNHLY, FYNNEI. Participants, 18 to 89 years old, spanned about two dozen US areas. Assignments of participants to cohorts depended upon their own reported clinical history.

The chain links TRBV2 to TRBJ2-7; 10 nucleotides align to TRBD1. The receptor was derived from a woman aged 30 to 39 with acute COVID-19. Sequencing used PBMCs or T cells enriched from blood (not recorded which). The CDR3 coding sequence is TGTGCCAGCAGTGATATCGGCGGACGGACAGGGGGAAACTCCTACGAGCAGTACTTC. Amino acid sequence: CASSDIGGRTGGNSYEQYF.